These 9 T cell receptor beta chains were sequenced from one sample in a study of blood T cell repertoires in COVID-19. The table came from immunoSEQ multiplex PCR; TCRdb's copy has only in-frame clones and leaves some out. The sample contains some 89,000 clones, roughly 80% of which appear only once. Sequencing was performed on peripheral blood. These TCRs come from a man in his sixties with acute or convalescent COVID-19.

V and J are TRBV4-1 and TRBJ2-3, with TRBD2 matching 9 bases. V lost 0 bases, J lost 7 bases, and 5 bases stayed unmatched. This CDR3 contains 15 residues. Germline CDR1 and CDR2: MGHRA and YSYEKL. Written as DNA, the CDR3 is TGCGCCAGCAGCCAAGATCGCGGGGGGGCAAATACGCAGTATTTT. It specifies CASSQDRGGANTQYF.

The CDR3 DNA reads as TGCGCCAGCAGCTCCAGACCAAGACAGGGGGCGTTATGGCAAGAGACCCAGTACTTC. This codes for CASSSRPRQGALWQETQYF. V usage is TRBV5-1 and J usage is TRBJ2-5; 10 bases agree with TRBD1. The J segment lost 2 bases and the V segment lost 3 bases, leaving 16 bases of the junction unmatched. In germline, CDR1 is SGHRS, CDR2 YFSETQ. CDR3 length: 19 residues.

The chain joins TRBV10-3 to TRBJ2-1, with D perhaps TRBD1 (6 bases). This CDR3 region has 14 residues. V lost 7 bases to trimming and J lost 4 bases, with 14 bases between them. Germline CDR1 and CDR2: ENHRY and SYGVKD. DNA of the CDR3: TGTGCCATCAAAGGACAGCTCTTTTACAATGAGCAGTTCTTC. Translated: CAIKGQLFYNEQFF.

The chain uses TRBV7-2 and TRBJ2-1; 9 bases fit TRBD2. Germline CDR1 reads SGHTA; CDR2 reads FQGNSA. Germline trimming cut 6 bases from V and 7 bases from J; bases unmatched to any gene: 4. This CDR3 has 13 amino acids. Here the CDR3 DNA reads TGTGCCAGCAGGATCCTAGCGGGAAATGAGCAGTTCTTC. Its protein product is CASRILAGNEQFF.

This clone has more than one count but fewer than ten. The chain is built from TRBV29-1 and TRBJ2-7, with a possible D match to TRBD1 (6 bases). Germline V gene lookup returns CDR1 SQVTM and CDR2 ANQGSEA. V lost 1 base to trimming and J lost 2 bases, with 9 bases between them. This CDR3 spans 13 amino acids. The CDR3 region is CSVEGGGTYEQYF. The CDR3, as DNA: TGCAGCGTTGAAGGAGGGGGAACCTACGAGCAGTACTTC.

Concerning this clone itself: One junction end does not reproduce the germline sequence, and a read error may be involved. The CDR3 DNA is TGTGCTAGCAGCTTAGCGATTGGCGGGGACTACAATGAGCAGTTCTTC. Protein: CASSLAIGGDYNEQFF. The V gene is TRBV7-7, the J gene TRBJ2-1; perhaps TRBD2 as D (6 bases). Germline V gene sequence: CDR1 SSHAT, CDR2 FNYEAQ (reference sequence). There are 16 residues in the CDR3.

The J gene is TRBJ2-7, the V gene TRBV29-1, with D hard to call. The germline V gene encodes CDR1 SQVTM and CDR2 ANQGSEA. The CDR3 is 11 amino acids. The V end was cut by 7 bases, the J end by 3 bases, with 10 bases between. CDR3 protein: CSARDHYEQYF. For the CDR3, the DNA is TGCAGCGCTAGAGATCACTACGAGCAGTACTTC.

The chain couples TRBV30 to TRBJ1-5, with D possibly TRBD1 on 6 matching bases. Germline V lookup: CDR1 GTSNPN, CDR2 SVGIG (reference sequence). The CDR3 length is 14 residues. Trimming took off 2 bases at V and 0 bases at J, with 8 bases between the two ends. The DNA of the CDR3 is TGTGCCTGGAGTACAGGGTTTAGCAATCAGCCCCAGCATTTT. This gives the protein CAWSTGFSNQPQHF. The whole variable domain, remainder taken from reference TRBV30 and TRBJ1-5, is SQTIHQWPATLVQPVGSPLSLECTVEGTSNPNLYWYRQAAGRGLQLLFYSVGIGQISSEVPQNLSASRPQDRQFILSSKKLLLSDSGFYLCAWSTGFSNQPQHFGDGTRLSIL.

The chain uses TRBV5-4 and TRBJ2-2; the D gene is possibly TRBD2 (5 bases). Per the germline V gene, CDR1 is SGHNT and CDR2 is YYREEE (reference sequence). Between the trimmed V and J ends, which lost 4 bases and 1 base, there was a span of 11 bases. The CDR3 is 15 residues long. As DNA, the CDR3 is TGTGCCAGCAGCCCAGTCGCGGGGAACACCGGGGAGCTGTTTTTT. It encodes CASSPVAGNTGELFF.